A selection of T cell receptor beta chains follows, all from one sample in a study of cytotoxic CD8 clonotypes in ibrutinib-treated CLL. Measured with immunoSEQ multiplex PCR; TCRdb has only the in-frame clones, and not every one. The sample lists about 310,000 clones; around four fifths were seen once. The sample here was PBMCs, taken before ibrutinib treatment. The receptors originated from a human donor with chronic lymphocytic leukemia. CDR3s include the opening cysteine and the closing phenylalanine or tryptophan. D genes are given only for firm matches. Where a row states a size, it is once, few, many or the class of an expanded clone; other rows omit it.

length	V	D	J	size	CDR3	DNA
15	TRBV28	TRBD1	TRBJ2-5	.	CASRFSLTGMETQYF	TGTGCCAGCAGGTTCTCATTGACAGGGATGGAGACCCAGTACTTC
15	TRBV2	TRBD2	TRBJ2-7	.	CASSTGTSGSYEQYF	TGTGCCAGCAGTACCGGGACTAGCGGCTCCTACGAGCAGTACTTC
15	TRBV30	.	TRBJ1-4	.	CAWTLFTGRGEKLFF	TGTGCCTGGACTCTCTTCACAGGGAGAGGTGAAAAACTGTTTTTT
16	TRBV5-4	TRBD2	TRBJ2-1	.	CASSYRLAGIGNEQFF	TGTGCCAGCAGCTACCGACTAGCGGGAATAGGCAATGAGCAGTTCTTC
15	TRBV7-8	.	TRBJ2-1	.	CASRLAVIAYNEQFF	TGTGCCAGCAGGTTAGCGGTTATAGCCTACAATGAGCAGTTCTTC
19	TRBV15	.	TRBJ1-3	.	CATSRDPPGPHGFVNTIYF	TGTGCCACCAGCAGAGATCCACCGGGCCCACACGGCTTCGTAAACACCATATATTTT
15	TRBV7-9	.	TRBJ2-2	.	CASSLSSGAAGELFF	TGTGCCAGCAGCTTAAGCTCCGGGGCGGCCGGGGAGCTGTTTTTT
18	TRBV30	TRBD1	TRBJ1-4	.	CAWSKTGGLSATNEKLFF	TGTGCCTGGAGCAAGACAGGGGGCCTCTCTGCAACTAATGAAAAACTGTTTTTT
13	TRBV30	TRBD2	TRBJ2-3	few	CAWTPTSVGTQYF	TGTGCCTGGACCCCGACTAGCGTGGGTACGCAGTATTTT
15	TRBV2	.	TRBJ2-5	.	CASTLDAQAQETQYF	TGTGCCAGCACCTTAGATGCACAGGCCCAAGAGACCCAGTACTTC
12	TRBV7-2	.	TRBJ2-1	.	CASSPGTSRQFF	TGTGCCAGCAGCCCAGGGACCTCTCGCCAGTTCTTC